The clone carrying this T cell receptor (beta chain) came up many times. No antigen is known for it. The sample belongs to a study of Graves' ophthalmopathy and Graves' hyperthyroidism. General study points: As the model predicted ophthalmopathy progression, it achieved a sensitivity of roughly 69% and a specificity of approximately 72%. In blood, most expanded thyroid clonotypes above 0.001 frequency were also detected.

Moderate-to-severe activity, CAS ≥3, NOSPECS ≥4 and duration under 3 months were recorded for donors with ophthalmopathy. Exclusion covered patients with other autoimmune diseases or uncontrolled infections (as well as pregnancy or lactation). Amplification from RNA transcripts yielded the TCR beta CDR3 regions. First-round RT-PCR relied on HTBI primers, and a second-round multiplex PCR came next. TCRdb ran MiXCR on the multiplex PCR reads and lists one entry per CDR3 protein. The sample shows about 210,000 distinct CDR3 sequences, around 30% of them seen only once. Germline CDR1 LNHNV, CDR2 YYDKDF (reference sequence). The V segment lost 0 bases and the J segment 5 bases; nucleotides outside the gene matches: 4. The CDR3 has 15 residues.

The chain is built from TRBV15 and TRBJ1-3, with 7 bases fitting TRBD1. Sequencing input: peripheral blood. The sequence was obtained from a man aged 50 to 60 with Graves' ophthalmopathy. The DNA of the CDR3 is TGTGCCACCAGCAGAGATGGGACAGAGCGAAACACCATATATTTT. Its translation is CATSRDGTERNTIYF.